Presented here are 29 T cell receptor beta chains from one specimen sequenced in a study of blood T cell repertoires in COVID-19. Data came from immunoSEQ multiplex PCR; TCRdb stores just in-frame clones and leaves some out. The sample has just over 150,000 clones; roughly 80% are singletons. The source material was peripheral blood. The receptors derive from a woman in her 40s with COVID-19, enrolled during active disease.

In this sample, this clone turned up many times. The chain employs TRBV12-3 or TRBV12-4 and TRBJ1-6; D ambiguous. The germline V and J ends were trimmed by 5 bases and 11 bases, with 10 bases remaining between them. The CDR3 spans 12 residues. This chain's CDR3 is CASSRPAPPLHF. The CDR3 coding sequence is TGTGCCAGCAGTCGTCCCGCGCCACCCCTCCACTTT.

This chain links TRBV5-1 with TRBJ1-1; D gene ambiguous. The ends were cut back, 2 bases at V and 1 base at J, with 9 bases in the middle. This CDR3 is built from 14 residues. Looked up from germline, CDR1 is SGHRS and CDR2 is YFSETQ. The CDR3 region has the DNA TGCGCCAGCAGCTTCTGGAGGGAGAACACTGAAGCTTTCTTT. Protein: CASSFWRENTEAFF. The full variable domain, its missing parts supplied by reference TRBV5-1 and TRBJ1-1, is KAGVTQTPRYLIKTRGQQVTLSCSPISGHRSVSWYQQTPGQGLQFLFEYFSETQRNKGNFPGRFSGRQFSNSRSEMNVSTLELGDSALYLCASSFWRENTEAFFGQGTRLTVV.

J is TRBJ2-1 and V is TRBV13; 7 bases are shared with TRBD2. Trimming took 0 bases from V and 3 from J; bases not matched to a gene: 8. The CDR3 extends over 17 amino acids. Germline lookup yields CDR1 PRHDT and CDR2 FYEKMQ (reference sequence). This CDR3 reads CASSLGGAGAIYNEQFF. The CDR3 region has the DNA TGTGCCAGCAGCTTAGGCGGCGCGGGAGCGATCTACAATGAGCAGTTCTTC.

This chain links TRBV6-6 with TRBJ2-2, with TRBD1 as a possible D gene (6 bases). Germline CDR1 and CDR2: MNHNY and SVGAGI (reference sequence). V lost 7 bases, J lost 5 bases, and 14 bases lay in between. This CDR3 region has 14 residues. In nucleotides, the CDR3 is TGTGCCAGCACTCTCTTACAGGGTACCGGGGAGCTGTTTTTT. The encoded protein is CASTLLQGTGELFF.

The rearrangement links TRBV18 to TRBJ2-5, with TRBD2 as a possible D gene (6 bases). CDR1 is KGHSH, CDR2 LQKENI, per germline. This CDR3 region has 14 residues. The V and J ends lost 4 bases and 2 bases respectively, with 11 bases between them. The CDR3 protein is CASSRSGSQETQYF. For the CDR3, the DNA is TGTGCCAGCTCACGAAGCGGGTCTCAAGAGACCCAGTACTTC.

This chain's CDR3 is CASSDKTVNTEAFF. The CDR3 DNA follows: TGTGCCAGCTCGGATAAGACAGTGAACACTGAAGCTTTCTTT. The chain recombines TRBV2 with TRBJ1-1; D possibly corresponds to TRBD1 (5 bases). This CDR3 has 14 residues. Germline V gives CDR1 SNHLY, CDR2 FYNNEI. Trimming cost V 8 bases and J 0 bases, with 13 bases left between them.

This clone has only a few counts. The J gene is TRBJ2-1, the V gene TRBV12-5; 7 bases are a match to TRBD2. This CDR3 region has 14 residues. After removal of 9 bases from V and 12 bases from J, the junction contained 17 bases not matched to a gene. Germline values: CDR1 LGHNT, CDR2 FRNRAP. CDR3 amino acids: CASQLREGLGVQFF. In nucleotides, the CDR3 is TGTGCTAGCCAATTGAGGGAGGGTTTAGGAGTGCAGTTCTTC.

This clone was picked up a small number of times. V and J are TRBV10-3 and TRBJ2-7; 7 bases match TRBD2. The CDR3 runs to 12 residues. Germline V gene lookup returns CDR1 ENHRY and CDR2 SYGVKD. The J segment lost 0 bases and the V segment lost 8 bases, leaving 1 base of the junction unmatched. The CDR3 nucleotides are TGTGCCATCGGCGGGAGCTCCTACGAGCAGTACTTC. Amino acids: CAIGGSSYEQYF.

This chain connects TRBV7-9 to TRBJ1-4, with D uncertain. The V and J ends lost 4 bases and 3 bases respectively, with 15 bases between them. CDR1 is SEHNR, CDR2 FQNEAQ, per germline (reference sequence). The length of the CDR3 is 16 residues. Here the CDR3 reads CASSSPPWAPNEKLFF. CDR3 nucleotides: TGTGCCAGCAGCTCACCTCCCTGGGCCCCTAATGAAAAACTGTTTTTT.

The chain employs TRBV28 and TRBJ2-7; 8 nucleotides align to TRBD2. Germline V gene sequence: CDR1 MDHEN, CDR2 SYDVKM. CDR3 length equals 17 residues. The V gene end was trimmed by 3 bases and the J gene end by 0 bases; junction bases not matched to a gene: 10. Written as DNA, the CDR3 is TGTGCCAGCAGTTTCCCCCGACTAGCGAGGAGCTCCTACGAGCAGTACTTC. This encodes CASSFPRLARSSYEQYF.

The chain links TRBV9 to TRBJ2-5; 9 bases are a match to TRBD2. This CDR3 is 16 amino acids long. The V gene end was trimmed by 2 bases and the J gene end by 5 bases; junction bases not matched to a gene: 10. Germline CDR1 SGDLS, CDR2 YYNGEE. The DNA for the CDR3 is TGTGCCAGCAGCGTGAGCCCACTAGCGGGTAGGGAGACCCAGTACTTC. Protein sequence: CASSVSPLAGRETQYF.

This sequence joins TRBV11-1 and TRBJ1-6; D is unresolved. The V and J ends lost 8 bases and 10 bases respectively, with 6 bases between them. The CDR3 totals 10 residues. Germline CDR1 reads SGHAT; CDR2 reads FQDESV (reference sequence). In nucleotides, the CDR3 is TGTGCCAGCTTAATGTCACCCCTCCACTTT. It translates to CASLMSPLHF.

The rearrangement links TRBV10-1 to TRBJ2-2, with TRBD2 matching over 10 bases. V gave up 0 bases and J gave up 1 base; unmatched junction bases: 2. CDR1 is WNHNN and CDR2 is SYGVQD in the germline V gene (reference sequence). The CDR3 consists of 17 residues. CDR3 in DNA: TGCGCCAGCAGTGAGTCCAGGACTAGCGGGAACACCGGGGAGCTGTTTTTT. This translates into CASSESRTSGNTGELFF.

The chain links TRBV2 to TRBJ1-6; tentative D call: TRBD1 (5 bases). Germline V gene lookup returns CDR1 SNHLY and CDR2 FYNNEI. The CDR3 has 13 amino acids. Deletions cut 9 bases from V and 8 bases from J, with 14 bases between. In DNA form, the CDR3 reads TGTGCCAGTGGTGCAGGGCAATATTCACCCCTCCACTTT. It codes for CASGAGQYSPLHF.

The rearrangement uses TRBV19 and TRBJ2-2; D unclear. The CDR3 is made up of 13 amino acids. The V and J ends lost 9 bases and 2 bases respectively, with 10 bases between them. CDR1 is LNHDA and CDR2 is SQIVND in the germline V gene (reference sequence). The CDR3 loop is CASTTLNTGELFF. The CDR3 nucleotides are TGTGCCAGCACGACATTAAACACCGGGGAGCTGTTTTTT.

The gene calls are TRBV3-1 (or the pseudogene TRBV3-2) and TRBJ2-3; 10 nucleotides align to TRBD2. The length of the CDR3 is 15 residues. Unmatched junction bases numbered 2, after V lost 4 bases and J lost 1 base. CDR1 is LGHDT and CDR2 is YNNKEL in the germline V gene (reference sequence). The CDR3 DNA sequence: TGTGCCAGCAGCCGAGCGGGGGGGGGCACAGATACGCAGTATTTT. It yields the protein CASSRAGGGTDTQYF.

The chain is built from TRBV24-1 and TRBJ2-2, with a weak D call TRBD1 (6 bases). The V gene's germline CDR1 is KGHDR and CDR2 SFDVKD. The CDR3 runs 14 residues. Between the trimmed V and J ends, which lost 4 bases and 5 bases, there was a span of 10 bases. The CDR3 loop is CATSETGTTGELFF. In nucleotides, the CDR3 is TGTGCCACCAGTGAAACAGGGACAACCGGGGAGCTGTTTTTT.

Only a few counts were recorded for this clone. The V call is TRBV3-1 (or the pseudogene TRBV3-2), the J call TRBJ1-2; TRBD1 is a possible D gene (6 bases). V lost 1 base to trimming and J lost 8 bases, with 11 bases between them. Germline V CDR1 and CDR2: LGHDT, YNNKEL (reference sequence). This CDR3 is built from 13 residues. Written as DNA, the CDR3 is TGTGCCAGCAGCCAAGTACAGGGACGAGGCTACACCTTC. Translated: CASSQVQGRGYTF.

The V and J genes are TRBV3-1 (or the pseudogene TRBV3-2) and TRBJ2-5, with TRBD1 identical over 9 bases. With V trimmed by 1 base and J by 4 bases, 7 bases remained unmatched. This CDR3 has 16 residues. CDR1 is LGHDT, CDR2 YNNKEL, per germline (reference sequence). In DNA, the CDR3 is TGTGCCAGCAGCCAAGTAAGGACAGGGGTGGGAGAGACCCAGTACTTC. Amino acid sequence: CASSQVRTGVGETQYF.

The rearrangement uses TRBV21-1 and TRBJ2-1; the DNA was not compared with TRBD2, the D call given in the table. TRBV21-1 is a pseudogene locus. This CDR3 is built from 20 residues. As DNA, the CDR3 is TGTGCCAGCAGCAAAGTCCCTATACCGGGACTAGCGGTGCCCTACAATGAGCAGTTCTTC. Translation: CASSKVPIPGLAVPYNEQFF.

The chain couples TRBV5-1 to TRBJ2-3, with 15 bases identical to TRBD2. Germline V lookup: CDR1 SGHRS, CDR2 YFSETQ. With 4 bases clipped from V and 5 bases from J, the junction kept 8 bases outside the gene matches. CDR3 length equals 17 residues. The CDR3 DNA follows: TGCGCCAGCAGCCAAACCGGACTAGCGGGAGGGAAAGATACGCAGTATTTT. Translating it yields CASSQTGLAGGKDTQYF.

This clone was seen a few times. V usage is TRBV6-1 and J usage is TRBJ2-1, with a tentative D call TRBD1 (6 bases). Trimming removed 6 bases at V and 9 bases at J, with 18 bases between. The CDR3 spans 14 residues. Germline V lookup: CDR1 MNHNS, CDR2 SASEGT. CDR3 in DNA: TGTGCCAGCAGCTTCTCTCAGGGGTTGAGTGAGCAGTTCTTC. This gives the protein CASSFSQGLSEQFF.

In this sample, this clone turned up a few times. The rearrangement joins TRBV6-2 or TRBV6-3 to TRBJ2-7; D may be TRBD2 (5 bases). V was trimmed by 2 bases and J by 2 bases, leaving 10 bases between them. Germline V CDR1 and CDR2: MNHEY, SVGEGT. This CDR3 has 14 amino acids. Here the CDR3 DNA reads TGTGCCAGCAGTTACGGAGCGGCGGCCTACGAGCAGTACTTC. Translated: CASSYGAAAYEQYF.

The CDR3 sequence: CASSQDGLAGGPDTQYF. Here the CDR3 DNA reads TGCGCCAGCAGCCAAGATGGACTAGCGGGGGGACCAGATACGCAGTATTTT. The V call is TRBV4-1, the J call TRBJ2-3; TRBD2 aligns across 14 bases. The germline gives CDR1 MGHRA, CDR2 YSYEKL. CDR3 length: 17 residues. Germline trimming cut 0 bases from V and 4 bases from J; bases unmatched to any gene: 3.

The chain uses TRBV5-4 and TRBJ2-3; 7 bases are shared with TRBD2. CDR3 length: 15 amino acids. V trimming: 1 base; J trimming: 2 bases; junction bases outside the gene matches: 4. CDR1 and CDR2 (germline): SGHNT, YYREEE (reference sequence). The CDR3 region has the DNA TGTGCCAGCAGCTTGACTAGCGCCTACACAGATACGCAGTATTTT. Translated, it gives CASSLTSAYTDTQYF.

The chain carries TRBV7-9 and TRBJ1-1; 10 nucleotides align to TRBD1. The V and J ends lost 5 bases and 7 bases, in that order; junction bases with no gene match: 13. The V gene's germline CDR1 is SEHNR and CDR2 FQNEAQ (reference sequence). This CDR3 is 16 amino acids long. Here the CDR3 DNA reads TGTGCCAGCAGCCTCTACCAGGGACAGGGGTTCGTTGAAGCTTTCTTT. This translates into CASSLYQGQGFVEAFF.

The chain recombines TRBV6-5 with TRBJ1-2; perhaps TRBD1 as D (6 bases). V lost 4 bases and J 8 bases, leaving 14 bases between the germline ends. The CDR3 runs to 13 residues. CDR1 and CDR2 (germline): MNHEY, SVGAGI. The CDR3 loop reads CASSSPGQGGYTF. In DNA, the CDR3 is TGTGCCAGCAGTTCTCCGGGACAAGGGGGCTACACCTTC.

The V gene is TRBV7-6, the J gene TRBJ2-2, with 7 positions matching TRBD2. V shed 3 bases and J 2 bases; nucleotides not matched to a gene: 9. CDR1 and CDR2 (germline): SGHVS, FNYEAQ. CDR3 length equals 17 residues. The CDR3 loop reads CASSFPSREGNTGELFF. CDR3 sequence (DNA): TGTGCCAGCAGCTTTCCCTCTAGGGAGGGTAACACCGGGGAGCTGTTTTTT.

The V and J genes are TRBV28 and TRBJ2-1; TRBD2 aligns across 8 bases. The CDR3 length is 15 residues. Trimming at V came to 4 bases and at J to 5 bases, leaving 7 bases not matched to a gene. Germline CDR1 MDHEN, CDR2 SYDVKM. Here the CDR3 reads CASSSPGGPHNEQFF. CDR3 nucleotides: TGTGCCAGCAGTTCCCCGGGAGGGCCCCACAATGAGCAGTTCTTC. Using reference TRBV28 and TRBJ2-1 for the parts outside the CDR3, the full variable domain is DVKVTQSSRYLVKRTGEKVFLECVQDMDHENMFWYRQDPGLGLRLIYFSYDVKMKEKGDIPEGYSVSREKKERFSLILESASTNQTSMYLCASSSPGGPHNEQFFGPGTRLTVL.